The following is a T cell receptor beta chain sequence with its context. The antigen remains undetermined. This sample was included in a study of T cell clones after liver transplantation. Study overall: TCRbeta sequencing after a pre-transplant mixed lymphocyte reaction identified graft-donor-reactive clones, later tracked in post-transplant blood. Draws occurred before transplant, before withdrawal, and after complete or failed withdrawal.

Method: immunoSEQ multiplex PCR; TCRdb's copy keeps in-frame clones and lacks some. Here the sample spans tens of thousands of clones, 82% being singletons. Findings and caveats of the study: The donor-reactive repertoire was only partly measurable in a couple of subjects, lacking donor cells.

This TCR derives from a human patient who received a liver transplant. Some T cells may possibly be graft donor cells. This material consisted of CD4+ T cells from blood, taken approximately 45 months after liver transplant.

The CDR3: CASSLAGRVNNEQFF. The CDR3 DNA reads TGTGCCAGCTCCTTAGCGGGTCGGGTTAACAATGAGCAGTTCTTC. The chain recombines TRBV10-3 with TRBJ2-1, with 7 bases that match TRBD2. The length of the CDR3 is 15 residues. CDR1 is ENHRY and CDR2 is SYGVKD in the germline V gene. The V and J ends lost 10 bases and 5 bases, in that order; junction bases with no gene match: 14.